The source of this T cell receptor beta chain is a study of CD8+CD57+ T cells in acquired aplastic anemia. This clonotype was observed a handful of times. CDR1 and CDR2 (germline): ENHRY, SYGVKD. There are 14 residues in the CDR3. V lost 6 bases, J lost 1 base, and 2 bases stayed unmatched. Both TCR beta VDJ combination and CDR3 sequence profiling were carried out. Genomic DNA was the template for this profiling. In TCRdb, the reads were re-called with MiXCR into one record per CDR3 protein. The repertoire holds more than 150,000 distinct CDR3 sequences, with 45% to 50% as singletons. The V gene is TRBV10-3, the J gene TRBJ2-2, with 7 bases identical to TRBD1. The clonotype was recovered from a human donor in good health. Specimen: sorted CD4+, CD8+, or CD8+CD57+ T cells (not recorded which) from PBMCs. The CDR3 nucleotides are TGTGCCATCAGGAGGGACAGGAACACCGGGGAGCTGTTTTTT. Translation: CAIRRDRNTGELFF.